This T cell receptor (beta chain) was recorded in a study of T cell repertoires in cytomegalovirus infection. Looking at the study overall: Public signatures in TCR beta pointed to CMV infection and matching HLA type. Overall study findings and caveats: Dominating the ex vivo response were TCR beta clonotypes that were CMV-specific and HLA-C-restricted. Based on cumulative public TCR beta family frequency, carriers of CMV plus the relevant HLA were identified.

This CDR3 has 14 amino acids. Trimming stripped 2 bases from V and 3 bases from J, with 11 bases between. CDR1 SNHLY and CDR2 FYNNEI come from the germline V gene. One entry per CDR3 protein, called by TCRdb with MiXCR from the reads. This table has about 600,000 distinct CDR3 sequences, approximately 25% appearing once. On this clonotype: The antigen remains undetermined.

The J gene is TRBJ2-7, the V gene TRBV2; D gene unclear. Input material: CD8+ T cells from PBMCs. The clonotype was recovered from a human donor in good health (CMV status not recorded). Some clones in this sample may be carry-over from other donors' samples. Here the CDR3 DNA reads TGTGCCAGCAGTGAAAGGGCTCCCTTCTACGAGCAGTACTTC. Translation: CASSERAPFYEQYF.